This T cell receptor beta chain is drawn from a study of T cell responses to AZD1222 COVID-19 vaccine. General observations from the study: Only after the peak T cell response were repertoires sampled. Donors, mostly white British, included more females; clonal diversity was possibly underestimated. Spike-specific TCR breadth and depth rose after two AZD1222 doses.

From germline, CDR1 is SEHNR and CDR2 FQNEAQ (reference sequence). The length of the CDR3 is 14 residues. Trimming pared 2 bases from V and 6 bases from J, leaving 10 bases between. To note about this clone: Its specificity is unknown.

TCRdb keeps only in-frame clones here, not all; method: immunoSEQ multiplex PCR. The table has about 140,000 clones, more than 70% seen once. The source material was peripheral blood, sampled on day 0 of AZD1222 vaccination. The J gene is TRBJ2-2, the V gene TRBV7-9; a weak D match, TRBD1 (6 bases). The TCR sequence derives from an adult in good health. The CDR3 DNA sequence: TGTGCCAGCAGCTTAAGGACAGAAGCCGGGGAGCTGTTTTTT. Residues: CASSLRTEAGELFF.